The next 28 T cell receptor beta chains were all read from a single sample in a study of cytomegalovirus exposure and HLA in healthy donors. Assay: immunoSEQ multiplex PCR; the TCRdb copy retains only in-frame clones and omits some. Here the sample spans 200,000 or so clones, 75% to 90% being singletons. Sequencing was carried out using PBMCs. These receptors were taken from a man aged 18 to 29 in good health and CMV-seropositive.

This sequence joins TRBV5-5 and TRBJ2-7, with 7 positions matching TRBD1. The CDR3 consists of 13 residues. V lost 5 bases and J lost 1; bases outside the gene matches: 3. The germline CDR1 and CDR2 sequences are SGHKS and YYEKEE (reference sequence). The CDR3 DNA follows: TGTGCCAGCAGTGGACAGGCATCCTACGAGCAGTACTTC. This encodes CASSGQASYEQYF.

The chain joins TRBV5-4 to TRBJ1-1, with 11 positions matching TRBD1. The CDR3 length is 15 residues. Germline V gene data show CDR1 as SGHNT and CDR2 as YYREEE (reference sequence). V dropped 4 bases and J dropped 7; count of bases not matched to a gene: 9. CDR3 coding DNA: TGTGCCAGCAGCCGGGACAGGGGGTCTTACCGTGAAGCTTTCTTT. It encodes CASSRDRGSYREAFF.

The chain recombines TRBV30 with TRBJ2-3; TRBD2 is a possible D gene (5 bases). Germline CDR1 GTSNPN, CDR2 SVGIG (reference sequence). The CDR3 has 13 residues. Trimming removed 0 bases from V and 6 bases from J, with 10 bases in between. The CDR3 DNA reads TGTGCCTGGAGTGTAGGACTTTCGGATACGCAGTATTTT. Protein product: CAWSVGLSDTQYF.

The chain is built from TRBV12-5 and TRBJ2-2; TRBD1 might be the D (11 bases). The CDR3 totals 22 residues. Trimming took off 1 base at V and 0 bases at J, with 27 bases between the two ends. Looked up from germline, CDR1 is LGHNT and CDR2 is FRNRAP. The CDR3, as DNA: TGTGCTAGTGGTTTGGGGACAGGGGGCCTACTAGCGGGGACGACGAACACCGGGGAGCTGTTTTTT. Translating it yields CASGLGTGGLLAGTTNTGELFF.

As DNA, the CDR3 is TGTGCCAGCAGTTGGGACAGGGACTACGAGCAGTACTTC. Residues: CASSWDRDYEQYF. The rearrangement links TRBV28 to TRBJ2-7, with TRBD1 matching 9 bases. Germline V gives CDR1 MDHEN, CDR2 SYDVKM. CDR3 length: 13 amino acids. After removal of 4 bases from V and 3 bases from J, the junction contained 1 base not matched to a gene.

CDR3 in amino acids: CASSPGVYSTNYGYTF. In nucleotides, the CDR3 is TGTGCCAGCAGCCCGGGGGTGTACAGTACTAACTATGGCTACACCTTC. The chain couples TRBV5-4 to TRBJ1-2, with D possibly being TRBD1 (5 bases). This CDR3 spans 16 amino acids. V was cut by 4 bases and J by 0 bases, with 16 bases left in between. Germline loops: CDR1 SGHNT, CDR2 YYREEE (reference sequence).

CDR3 sequence reads: CASSLAGASYEQYF. The CDR3 DNA follows: TGTGCCAGCAGTTTAGCGGGAGCCAGCTACGAGCAGTACTTC. The chain links TRBV27 to TRBJ2-7; 7 nucleotides align to TRBD2. V lost 2 bases to trimming and J lost 3 bases; unmatched junction nucleotides: 4. Per germline, CDR1 MNHEY and CDR2 SMNVEV (reference sequence). The CDR3 totals 14 residues.

The gene calls are TRBV7-2 and TRBJ2-5, with a weak D call TRBD1 (5 bases). The V gene lost 0 bases and the J gene lost 1 base, with 12 bases spanning the gap. The CDR3 length is 16 residues. Germline lookup yields CDR1 SGHTA and CDR2 FQGNSA. The CDR3 reads CASSLAGLYGQETQYF. The CDR3 region has the DNA TGTGCCAGCAGCTTAGCGGGGCTTTATGGCCAAGAGACCCAGTACTTC.

V is TRBV4-2 and J is TRBJ2-1; 10 bases match TRBD2. Unmatched junction bases numbered 7, after V lost 0 bases and J lost 8 bases. Germline lookup yields CDR1 LGHNA and CDR2 YNFKEQ. There are 16 residues in the CDR3. In nucleotides, the CDR3 is TGTGCCAGCAGCCAAGATGAGGCTAGCGGGAGCTATGAGCAGTTCTTC. Translated: CASSQDEASGSYEQFF.

This chain joins TRBV2 and TRBJ2-3; 7 bases align to TRBD1. Germline V lookup: CDR1 SNHLY, CDR2 FYNNEI. Trimming took 5 bases from V and 4 from J; bases not matched to a gene: 6. This CDR3 is 14 amino acids long. The CDR3 protein is CASSSGQGADTQYF. Written as DNA, the CDR3 is TGTGCCAGCAGTTCCGGGCAGGGGGCAGATACGCAGTATTTT.

This chain links TRBV30 with TRBJ2-2; D may be TRBD1 (5 bases). Germline V gene sequence: CDR1 GTSNPN, CDR2 SVGIG (reference sequence). Trimming took off 2 bases at V and 5 bases at J, with 9 bases between the two ends. The CDR3 totals 13 residues. The CDR3, as DNA: TGTGCCTGGAGTATAACAGGAACCGGGGAGCTGTTTTTT. Residues: CAWSITGTGELFF. The entire variable domain, with the rest obtained from reference TRBV30 and TRBJ2-2, is as follows: SQTIHQWPATLVQPVGSPLSLECTVEGTSNPNLYWYRQAAGRGLQLLFYSVGIGQISSEVPQNLSASRPQDRQFILSSKKLLLSDSGFYLCAWSITGTGELFFGEGSRLTVL.

The chain combines TRBV6-4 with TRBJ1-2; possible D gene TRBD1, 6 bases. The CDR3 covers 13 residues. Germline loops: CDR1 MRHNA, CDR2 SNTAGT. Trimming left V 5 bases short and J 7 bases short, with 14 bases between. The CDR3 is CASSYTGFGGYTF. In nucleotides, the CDR3 is TGTGCCAGCAGTTACACAGGGTTCGGTGGCTACACCTTC.

This sequence joins TRBV6-4 and TRBJ2-7, with 10 bases matching TRBD2. V was pared by 0 bases and J by 2 bases, with 13 bases of the junction left unmatched. Germline V gene sequence: CDR1 MRHNA, CDR2 SNTAGT. This CDR3 region has 19 residues. The CDR3, as DNA: TGTGCCAGCAGTGACTCTCCCCCTAGCGGGAGAATTCGGACCTACGAGCAGTACTTC. It is translated as CASSDSPPSGRIRTYEQYF.

Worth noting for this clone: This sample includes further DNA sequences coding for the same CDR3. The chain carries TRBV9 and TRBJ2-5, with D tentatively TRBD1 (6 bases). The CDR3 totals 13 residues. The germline V gene has CDR1 SGDLS and CDR2 YYNGEE. Deletions cut 2 bases from V and 2 bases from J, with 7 bases between. CDR3 DNA: TGTGCCAGCAGCGTCGGACAGCAAGAGACCCAGTACTTC. It encodes CASSVGQQETQYF.

V gene TRBV6-6 combines with J gene TRBJ1-1; 12 nucleotides match TRBD1. This CDR3 has 14 residues. Germline assignment: CDR1 MNHNY and CDR2 SVGAGI (reference sequence). V shed 8 bases and J 10 bases; nucleotides not matched to a gene: 11. This chain's CDR3 is CASWNRDRGPSAFF. The CDR3 DNA is TGTGCCAGCTGGAACCGGGACAGGGGGCCATCAGCTTTCTTT.

This clone was detected once. This chain connects TRBV18 to TRBJ2-3; 13 bases map to TRBD2. V lost 6 bases, J lost 0 bases, and 3 bases stayed unmatched. Germline-derived CDR1 and CDR2 are KGHSH and LQKENI. CDR3 length: 16 amino acids. CDR3 nucleotides: TGTGCCAGCTCGGGGACTAGCGGGACTAGCACAGATACGCAGTATTTT. Translated: CASSGTSGTSTDTQYF.

This chain connects TRBV6-6 to TRBJ2-7; D might be TRBD1 (5 bases). Between the trimmed V and J ends, which lost 2 bases and 2 bases, there was a span of 10 bases. CDR1 and CDR2 from the germline V gene are MNHNY and SVGAGI (reference sequence). The CDR3 extends over 14 amino acids. CDR3: CASSYRQGPYEQYF. The CDR3 DNA sequence: TGTGCCAGCAGTTACCGGCAGGGTCCCTACGAGCAGTACTTC.

Only one count was recorded for this clone. V is TRBV7-3 and J is TRBJ2-7; D gene uncertain. Per the germline V gene, CDR1 is SGHTA and CDR2 is FQGTGA. This CDR3 region has 13 residues. Trimming removed 4 bases at V and 6 bases at J, with 13 bases between. The CDR3 DNA reads as TGTGCCAGCAGCTCAGGAAGGTTCCGCGAGCAGTACTTC. It yields the protein CASSSGRFREQYF. The variable domain in full, completed from reference TRBV7-3 and TRBJ2-7, reads GAGVSQTPSNKVTEKGKYVELRCDPISGHTALYWYRQSLGQGPEFLIYFQGTGAADDSGLPNDRFFAVRPEGSVSTLKIQRTERGDSAVYLCASSSGRFREQYFGPGTRLTVT.

This chain uses TRBV7-8 with TRBJ2-3, with 7 bases lining up with TRBD1. Germline V gene lookup returns CDR1 SGHVS and CDR2 FQNEAQ. V lost 6 bases and J lost 2; bases outside the gene matches: 5. This CDR3 has 14 residues. The CDR3 DNA reads as TGTGCCAGCAGTTGGACAGGCCCCACAGATACGCAGTATTTT. This sequence encodes CASSWTGPTDTQYF.

The chain links TRBV7-2 to TRBJ2-7, with 7 positions matching TRBD1. CDR3 length: 11 residues. With V trimmed by 8 bases and J by 6 bases, 4 bases remained unmatched. The V gene's germline CDR1 is SGHTA and CDR2 FQGNSA. CDR3 sequence: CASGAGGEQYF. CDR3 DNA sequence: TGTGCCAGCGGAGCAGGGGGCGAGCAGTACTTC.

This clone was counted only a few times. The genes are TRBV29-1 and TRBJ2-2; the match to TRBD2 covers 12 bases. Unmatched junction bases numbered 7, after V lost 7 bases and J lost 4 bases. The CDR3 runs to 15 residues. CDR1 is SQVTM and CDR2 is ANQGSEA in the germline V gene. This CDR3 is CSGRLAGGSTGELFF. DNA for the CDR3: TGCAGCGGGCGGCTAGCGGGAGGGAGCACCGGGGAGCTGTTTTTT.

The V gene is TRBV6-4, the J gene TRBJ1-1; D not certain. Looked up from germline, CDR1 is MRHNA and CDR2 is SNTAGT. V was pared by 0 bases and J by 4 bases, with 15 bases between. This CDR3 is 16 amino acids long. As DNA, the CDR3 is TGTGCCAGCAGTGACTCGGCAGGCGGCGGGATCACTGAAGCTTTCTTT. It is translated as CASSDSAGGGITEAFF.

The chain carries TRBV5-1 and TRBJ2-5; maybe TRBD1 (5 bases). Germline values: CDR1 SGHRS, CDR2 YFSETQ. The CDR3 consists of 14 residues. V lost 0 bases and J 6 bases, leaving 12 bases between the germline ends. Here the CDR3 reads CASSLASGQKTQYF. In DNA form, the CDR3 reads TGCGCCAGCAGCTTGGCGTCAGGGCAGAAGACCCAGTACTTC.

The V call is TRBV28, the J call TRBJ1-2; D gene uncertain. This CDR3 is 15 amino acids long. Germline CDR1 and CDR2: MDHEN and SYDVKM. V was cut by 2 bases and J by 8 bases, with 18 bases left in between. CDR3 residues: CASSLLSSSLFGYTF. The DNA of the CDR3 is TGTGCCAGCAGTTTACTCTCCAGTTCCTTATTCGGCTACACCTTC.

Comments on this clone: Its ends do not fully match the called genes, so a read error is possible. CDR3: CASSPLSDGTMGF. The CDR3 DNA reads as TGTGCCAGCAGCCCCCTGTCGGACGGGACTATGGGTTTT. The chain links TRBV7-2 to TRBJ2-3; 7 positions match TRBD2. This CDR3 is 13 amino acids long. Per germline, CDR1 SGHTA and CDR2 FQGNSA.

The V gene is TRBV27, the J gene TRBJ1-5; TRBD1 might be the D (5 bases). The CDR3 extends over 16 amino acids. Trimming shortened V by 8 bases and J by 7 bases, and 24 bases separated the two germline ends. Germline assignment: CDR1 MNHEY and CDR2 SMNVEV (reference sequence). DNA for the CDR3: TGTGCCAGCTGGAGCAGCGGCCGGGGGGGATTGCAGCCCCAGCATTTT. Encoded protein: CASWSSGRGGLQPQHF.

This clone was detected only once. The chain joins TRBV7-8 to TRBJ2-7; 8 nucleotides agree with TRBD1. The CDR3 covers 12 residues. Germline V gene lookup returns CDR1 SGHVS and CDR2 FQNEAQ. Unmatched junction bases numbered 2, after V lost 5 bases and J lost 5 bases. The CDR3 here is CASSDRGNEQYF. The CDR3 coding sequence is TGTGCCAGCAGCGACAGGGGAAACGAGCAGTACTTC.

V and J are TRBV30 and TRBJ2-1; weak D call: TRBD2 (5 bases). The CDR3 covers 17 residues. Germline V gene data show CDR1 as GTSNPN and CDR2 as SVGIG (reference sequence). Deletions cut 0 bases from V and 0 bases from J, with 15 bases between. CDR3 DNA: TGTGCCTGGAGTGTACTAAGCGGAAGAAGCTCCTACAATGAGCAGTTCTTC. This codes for CAWSVLSGRSSYNEQFF.